This T cell receptor beta chain was sequenced in a study of shared clonotypes between healthy human individuals. The study, taken as a whole, reports: Non-shared clonotypes had lower generation probabilities than those shared by all four donors. Sampling covered blood only; tissue repertoires likely differ.

Only in-frame clones appear in the TCRdb table, and some are missing; sequencing was by immunoSEQ multiplex PCR. This sample yields 2,500,000 or so clones, of which less than 95% are seen a single time; 0.3% to 0.4% belongs to the top ten. Note on this clone: Its antigen is not identified.

CDR1 is SEHNR and CDR2 is FQNEAQ in the germline V gene (reference sequence). V shed 5 bases, J shed 13 bases, and the junction held 6 bases outside the gene matches. This CDR3 region has 13 residues. The rearrangement uses TRBV7-9 and TRBJ2-3; TRBD2 matches 13 bases. Specimen: naive CD4+ T cells from PBMCs. Subset specified: CD45RA+ positively selected. The source is a man aged 18 to 29 in good health. Some clones in this sample may be carry-over from other donors' samples. This chain's CDR3 is CASSAGLAGFEYF. In DNA, the CDR3 is TGTGCCAGCAGCGCGGGACTAGCGGGATTCGAGTATTTT.